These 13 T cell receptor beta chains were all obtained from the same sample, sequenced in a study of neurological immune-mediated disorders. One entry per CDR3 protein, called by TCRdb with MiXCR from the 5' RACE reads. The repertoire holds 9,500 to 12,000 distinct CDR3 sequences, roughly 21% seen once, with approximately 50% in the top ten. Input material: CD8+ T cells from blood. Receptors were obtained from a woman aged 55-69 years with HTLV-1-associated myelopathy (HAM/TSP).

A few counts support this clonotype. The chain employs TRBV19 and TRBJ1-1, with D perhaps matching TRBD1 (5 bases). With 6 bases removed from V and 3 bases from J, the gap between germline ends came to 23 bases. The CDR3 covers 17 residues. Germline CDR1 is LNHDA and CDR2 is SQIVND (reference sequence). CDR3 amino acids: CASRYYYFQQADTEAFF. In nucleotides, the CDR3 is TGTGCCAGTAGGTACTATTACTTTCAACAGGCCGACACTGAAGCTTTCTTT.

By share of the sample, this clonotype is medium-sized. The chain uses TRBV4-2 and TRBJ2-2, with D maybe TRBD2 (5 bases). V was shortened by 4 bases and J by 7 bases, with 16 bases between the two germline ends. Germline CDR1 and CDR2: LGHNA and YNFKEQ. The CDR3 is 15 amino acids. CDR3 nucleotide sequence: TGTGCCAGCAGCCTACACGGGGATCGTGGCGGGGAGCTGTTTTTT. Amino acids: CASSLHGDRGGELFF.

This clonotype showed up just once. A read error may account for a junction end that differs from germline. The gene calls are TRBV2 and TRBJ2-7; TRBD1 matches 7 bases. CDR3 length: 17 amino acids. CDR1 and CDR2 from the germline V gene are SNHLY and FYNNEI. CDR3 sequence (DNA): TGTGCCAGAAGTGATTTAGGGACAGTGGTTACCTCCTACGAGCAATACTTC. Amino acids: CARSDLGTVVTSYEQYF.

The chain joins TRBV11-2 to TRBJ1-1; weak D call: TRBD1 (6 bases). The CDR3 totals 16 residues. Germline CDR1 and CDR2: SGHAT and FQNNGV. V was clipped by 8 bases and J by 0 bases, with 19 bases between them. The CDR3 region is CASLDHRVWVNTEAFF. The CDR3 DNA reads TGTGCCAGCTTAGATCACAGGGTTTGGGTGAACACTGAAGCTTTCTTT.

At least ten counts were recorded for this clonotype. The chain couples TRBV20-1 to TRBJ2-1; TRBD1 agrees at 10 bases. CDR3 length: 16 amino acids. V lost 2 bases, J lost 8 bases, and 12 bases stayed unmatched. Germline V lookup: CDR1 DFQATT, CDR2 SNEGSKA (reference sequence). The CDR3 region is CSARSRDRGFWDEQFF. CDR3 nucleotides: TGCAGTGCTAGATCGAGGGACAGGGGTTTTTGGGATGAGCAGTTCTTC.

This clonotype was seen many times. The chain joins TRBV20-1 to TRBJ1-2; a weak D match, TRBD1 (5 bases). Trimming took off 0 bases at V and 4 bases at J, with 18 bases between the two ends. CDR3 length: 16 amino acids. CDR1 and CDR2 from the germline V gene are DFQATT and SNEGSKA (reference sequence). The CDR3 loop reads CSARDRGGKEAYGYTF. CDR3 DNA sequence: TGCAGTGCTAGAGACCGTGGGGGGAAGGAAGCCTATGGCTACACCTTC.

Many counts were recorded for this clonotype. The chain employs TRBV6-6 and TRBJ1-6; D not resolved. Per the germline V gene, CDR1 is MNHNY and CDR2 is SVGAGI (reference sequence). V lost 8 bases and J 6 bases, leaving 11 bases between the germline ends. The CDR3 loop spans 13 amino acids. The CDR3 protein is CASRAGFNSPLHF. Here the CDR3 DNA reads TGTGCCAGCCGGGCAGGATTTAATTCACCCCTCCACTTT.

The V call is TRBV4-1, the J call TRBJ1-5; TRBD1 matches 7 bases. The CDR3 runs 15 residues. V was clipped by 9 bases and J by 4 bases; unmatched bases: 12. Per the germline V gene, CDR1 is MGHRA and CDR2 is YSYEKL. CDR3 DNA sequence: TGCGCCAGTAGCAAACGACAGGGTGTTAATCAGCCCCAGCATTTT. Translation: CASSKRQGVNQPQHF.

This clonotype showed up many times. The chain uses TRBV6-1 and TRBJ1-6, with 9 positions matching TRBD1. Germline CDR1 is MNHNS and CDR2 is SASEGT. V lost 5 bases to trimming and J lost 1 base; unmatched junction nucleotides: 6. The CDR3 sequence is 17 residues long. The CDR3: CASSKGDRVSYNSPLHF. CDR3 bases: TGTGCCAGCAGTAAGGGGGACAGGGTTTCCTATAATTCACCCCTCCACTTT.

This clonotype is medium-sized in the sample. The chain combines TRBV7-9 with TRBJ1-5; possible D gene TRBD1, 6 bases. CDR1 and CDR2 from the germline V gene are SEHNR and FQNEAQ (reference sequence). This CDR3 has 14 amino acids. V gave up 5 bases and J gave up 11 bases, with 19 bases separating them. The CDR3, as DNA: TGTGCCAGCAGCCAGACAGGTGACCTAGGGGCCCAGCATTTT. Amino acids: CASSQTGDLGAQHF.

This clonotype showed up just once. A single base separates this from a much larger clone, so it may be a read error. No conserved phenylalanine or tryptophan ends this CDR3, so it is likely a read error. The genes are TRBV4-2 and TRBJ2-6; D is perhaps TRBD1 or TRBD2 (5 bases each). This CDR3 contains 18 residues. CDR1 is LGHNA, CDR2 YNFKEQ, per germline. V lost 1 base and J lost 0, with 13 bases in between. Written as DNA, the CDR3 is TGTGCCAGCAGCCAAGTAGGGACCTCTACCTCTGGGGCCAACGTCCTGACTTTA. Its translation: CASSQVGTSTSGANVLTL.

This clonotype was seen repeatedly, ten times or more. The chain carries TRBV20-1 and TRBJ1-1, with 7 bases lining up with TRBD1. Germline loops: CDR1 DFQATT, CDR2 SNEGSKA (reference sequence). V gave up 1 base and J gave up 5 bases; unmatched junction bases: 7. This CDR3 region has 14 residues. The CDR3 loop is CSARGQGSSTEAFF. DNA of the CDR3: TGCAGTGCTAGAGGACAGGGATCCTCTACTGAAGCTTTCTTT.

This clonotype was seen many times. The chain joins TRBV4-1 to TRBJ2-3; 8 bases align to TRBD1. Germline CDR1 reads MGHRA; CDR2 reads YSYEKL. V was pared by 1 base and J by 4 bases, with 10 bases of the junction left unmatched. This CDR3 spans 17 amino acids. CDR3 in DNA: TGCGCCAGCAGCCAAGGAGCGGACAGGGAGATTGCAGATACGCAGTATTTT. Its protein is CASSQGADREIADTQYF.